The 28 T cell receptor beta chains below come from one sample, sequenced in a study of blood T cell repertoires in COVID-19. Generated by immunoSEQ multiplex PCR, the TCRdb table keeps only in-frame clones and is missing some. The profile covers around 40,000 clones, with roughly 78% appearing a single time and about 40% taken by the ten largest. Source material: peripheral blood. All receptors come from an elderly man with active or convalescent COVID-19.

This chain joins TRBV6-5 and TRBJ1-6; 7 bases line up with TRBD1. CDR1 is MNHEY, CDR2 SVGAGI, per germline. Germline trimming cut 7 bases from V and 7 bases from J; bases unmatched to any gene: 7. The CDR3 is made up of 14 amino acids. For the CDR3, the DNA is TGTGCCAGCAAAACAGGGGTAGAAAATTCACCCCTCCACTTT. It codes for CASKTGVENSPLHF.

Here the CDR3 DNA reads TGTGCCAGCAGCCCCCCGGGACTAGAGACAGATACGCAGTATTTT. It translates to CASSPPGLETDTQYF. The rearrangement uses TRBV6-5 and TRBJ2-3; TRBD2 aligns across 8 bases. This CDR3 region has 15 residues. The ends lost 6 bases at V and 3 bases at J; junction bases unmatched: 8. From germline, CDR1 is MNHEY and CDR2 SVGAGI.

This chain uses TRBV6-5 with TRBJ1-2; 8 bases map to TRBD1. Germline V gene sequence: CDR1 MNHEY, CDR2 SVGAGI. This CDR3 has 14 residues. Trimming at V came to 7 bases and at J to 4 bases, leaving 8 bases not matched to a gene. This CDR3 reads CASNTGGRSYGYTF. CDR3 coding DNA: TGTGCCAGCAATACAGGGGGGAGAAGCTATGGCTACACCTTC.

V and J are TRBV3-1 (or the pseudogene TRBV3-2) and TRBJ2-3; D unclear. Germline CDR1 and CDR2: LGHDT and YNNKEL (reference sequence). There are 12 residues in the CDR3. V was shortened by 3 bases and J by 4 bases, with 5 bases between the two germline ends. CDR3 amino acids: CASSHSADTQYF. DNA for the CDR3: TGTGCCAGCAGCCACAGCGCAGATACGCAGTATTTT.

CDR3 nucleotide sequence: TGTGCCAGCAGCACCAACTGGGGGACAGAACAAGAGACCCAGTACTTC. As protein: CASSTNWGTEQETQYF. This chain uses TRBV7-9 with TRBJ2-5; TRBD1 aligns across 7 bases. J lost 2 bases, V lost 5 bases, and 11 bases had no gene match. The germline gives CDR1 SEHNR, CDR2 FQNEAQ (reference sequence). The length of the CDR3 is 16 residues. The full variable domain, its missing parts supplied by reference TRBV7-9 and TRBJ2-5, is DTGVSQNPRHKITKRGQNVTFRCDPISEHNRLYWYRQTLGQGPEFLTYFQNEAQLEKSRLLSDRFSAERPKGSFSTLEIQRTEQGDSAMYLCASSTNWGTEQETQYFGPGTRLLVL.

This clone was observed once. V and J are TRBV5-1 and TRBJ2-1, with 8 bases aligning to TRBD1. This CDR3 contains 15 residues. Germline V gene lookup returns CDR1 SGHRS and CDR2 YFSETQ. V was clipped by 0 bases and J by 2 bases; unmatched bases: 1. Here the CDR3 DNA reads TGCGCCAGCAGCTTGGGGACAGGGACCTACAATGAGCAGTTCTTC. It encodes CASSLGTGTYNEQFF.

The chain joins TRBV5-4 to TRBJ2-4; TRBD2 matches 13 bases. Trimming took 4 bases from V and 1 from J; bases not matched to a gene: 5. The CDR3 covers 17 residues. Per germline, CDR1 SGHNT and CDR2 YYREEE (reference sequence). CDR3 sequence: CASSRLAGGRAKNIQYF. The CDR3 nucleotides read TGTGCCAGCAGCAGACTAGCGGGGGGAAGGGCCAAAAACATTCAGTACTTC.

This CDR3 is CASSQETSRYTDTQYF. CDR3 coding DNA: TGTGCCAGCAGCCAAGAAACTAGTCGTTACACAGATACGCAGTATTTT. The V and J genes are TRBV14 and TRBJ2-3; D might be TRBD2 (5 bases). The CDR3 is 16 residues long. Trimming cost V 0 bases and J 2 bases, with 12 bases left between them. Germline V gene sequence: CDR1 SGHDN, CDR2 FVKESK. Using reference TRBV14 and TRBJ2-3 for the parts outside the CDR3, the full variable domain is EAGVTQFPSHSVIEKGQTVTLRCDPISGHDNLYWYRRVMGKEIKFLLHFVKESKQDESGMPNNRFLAERTGGTYSTLKVQPAELEDSGVYFCASSQETSRYTDTQYFGPGTRLTVL.

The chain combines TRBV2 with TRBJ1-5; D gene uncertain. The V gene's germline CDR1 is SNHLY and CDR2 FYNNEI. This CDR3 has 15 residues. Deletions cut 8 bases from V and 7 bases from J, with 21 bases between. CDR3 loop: CASQPHTGFGQPQHF. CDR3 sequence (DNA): TGTGCCAGCCAACCCCACACGGGGTTCGGCCAGCCCCAGCATTTT.

CDR3 amino acids: CASSFFLAGGPTDTQYF. In nucleotides, the CDR3 is TGTGCCAGCAGCTTCTTTCTCGCGGGAGGGCCGACAGATACGCAGTATTTT. The gene calls are TRBV11-2 and TRBJ2-3; 9 positions match TRBD2. The CDR3 has 17 amino acids. In germline, CDR1 is SGHAT, CDR2 FQNNGV. J gave up 3 bases and V 3 bases, and 10 bases lay outside the gene matches.

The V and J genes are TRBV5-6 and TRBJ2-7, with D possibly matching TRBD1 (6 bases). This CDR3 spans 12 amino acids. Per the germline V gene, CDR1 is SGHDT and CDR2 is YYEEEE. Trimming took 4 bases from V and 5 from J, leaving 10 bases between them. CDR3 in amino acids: CASSPHRDEQYF. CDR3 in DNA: TGTGCCAGCAGCCCCCACAGGGACGAGCAGTACTTC.

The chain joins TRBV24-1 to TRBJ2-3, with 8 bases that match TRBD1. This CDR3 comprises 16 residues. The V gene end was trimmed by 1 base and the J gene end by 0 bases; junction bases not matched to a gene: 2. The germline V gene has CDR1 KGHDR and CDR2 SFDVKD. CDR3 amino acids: CATSDFRTGSTDTQYF. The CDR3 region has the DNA TGTGCCACCAGTGATTTTAGGACAGGGAGCACAGATACGCAGTATTTT.

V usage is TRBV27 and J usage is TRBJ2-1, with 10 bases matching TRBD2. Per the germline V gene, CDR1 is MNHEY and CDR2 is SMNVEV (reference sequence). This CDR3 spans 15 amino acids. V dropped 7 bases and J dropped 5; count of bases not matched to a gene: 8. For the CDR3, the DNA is TGTGCCAGCAATTCCAATAGCGGGAGGAACAATGAGCAGTTCTTC. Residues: CASNSNSGRNNEQFF.

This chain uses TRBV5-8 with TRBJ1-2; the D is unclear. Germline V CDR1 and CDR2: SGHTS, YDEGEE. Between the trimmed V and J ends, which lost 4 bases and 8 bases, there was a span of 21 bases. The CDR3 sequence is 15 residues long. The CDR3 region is CASSLTRALAGGYTF. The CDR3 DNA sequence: TGTGCCAGCAGCCTCACGAGGGCGCTGGCTGGCGGCTACACCTTC. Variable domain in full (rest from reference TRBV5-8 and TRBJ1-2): EAGVTQSPTHLIKTRGQQATLRCSPISGHTSVYWYQQALGLGLQFLLWYDEGEERNRGNFPPRFSGRQFPNYSSELNVNALELEDSALYLCASSLTRALAGGYTFGSGTRLTVV.

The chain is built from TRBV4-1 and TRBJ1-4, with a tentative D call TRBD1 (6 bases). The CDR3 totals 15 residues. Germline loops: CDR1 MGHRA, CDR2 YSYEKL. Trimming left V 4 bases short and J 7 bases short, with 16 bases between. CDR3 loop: CASSLEPGEGEKLFF. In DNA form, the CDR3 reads TGCGCCAGCAGCCTCGAACCAGGGGAAGGTGAAAAACTGTTTTTT.

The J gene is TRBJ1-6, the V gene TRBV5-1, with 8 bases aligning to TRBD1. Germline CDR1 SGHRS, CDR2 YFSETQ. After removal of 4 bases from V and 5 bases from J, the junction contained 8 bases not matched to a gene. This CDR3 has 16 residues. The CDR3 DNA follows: TGCGCCAGCAGCGAGGGGACAGGAACTGATAATTCACCCCTCCACTTT. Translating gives CASSEGTGTDNSPLHF.

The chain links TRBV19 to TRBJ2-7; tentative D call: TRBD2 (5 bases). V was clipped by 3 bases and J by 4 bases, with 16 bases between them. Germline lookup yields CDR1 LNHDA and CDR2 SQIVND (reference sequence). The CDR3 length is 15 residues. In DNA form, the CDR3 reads TGTGCCAGTAGTATGACACCGGGAACGGTATACGAGCAGTACTTC. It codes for CASSMTPGTVYEQYF.

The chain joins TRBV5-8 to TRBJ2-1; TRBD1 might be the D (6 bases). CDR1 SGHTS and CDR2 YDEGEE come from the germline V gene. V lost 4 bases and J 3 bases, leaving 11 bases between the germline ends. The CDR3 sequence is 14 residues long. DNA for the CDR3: TGTGCCAGCAGCCTACAGGGAATCTACAATGAGCAGTTCTTC. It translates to CASSLQGIYNEQFF.

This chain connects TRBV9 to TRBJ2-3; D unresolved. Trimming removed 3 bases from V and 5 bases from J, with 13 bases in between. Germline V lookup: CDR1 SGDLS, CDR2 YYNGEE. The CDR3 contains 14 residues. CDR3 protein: CASSGARNLDTQYF. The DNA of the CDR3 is TGTGCCAGCAGCGGTGCTAGAAATTTAGATACGCAGTATTTT.

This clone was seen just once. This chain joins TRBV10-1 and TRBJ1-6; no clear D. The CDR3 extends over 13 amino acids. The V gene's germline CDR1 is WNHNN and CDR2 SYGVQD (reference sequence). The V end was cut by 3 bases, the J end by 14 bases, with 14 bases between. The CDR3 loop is CASSDGLYSALHF. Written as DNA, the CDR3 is TGCGCCAGCAGTGACGGGTTATATTCTGCCCTCCACTTT.

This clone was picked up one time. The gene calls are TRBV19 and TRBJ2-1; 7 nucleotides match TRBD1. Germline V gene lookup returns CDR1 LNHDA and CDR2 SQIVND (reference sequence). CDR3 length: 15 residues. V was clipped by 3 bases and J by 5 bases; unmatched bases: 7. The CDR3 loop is CASSIYRGYDNEQFF. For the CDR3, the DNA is TGTGCCAGTAGTATCTACAGGGGTTATGACAATGAGCAGTTCTTC.

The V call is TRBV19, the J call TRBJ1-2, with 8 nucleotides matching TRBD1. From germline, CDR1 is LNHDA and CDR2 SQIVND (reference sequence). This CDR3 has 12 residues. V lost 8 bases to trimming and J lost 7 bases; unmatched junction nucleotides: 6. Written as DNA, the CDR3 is TGTGCCAGTGGCGACAGGGGAAGTGGCTACACCTTC. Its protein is CASGDRGSGYTF. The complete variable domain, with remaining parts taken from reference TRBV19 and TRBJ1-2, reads DGGITQSPKYLFRKEGQNVTLSCEQNLNHDAMYWYRQDPGQGLRLIYYSQIVNDFQKGDIAEGYSVSREKKESFPLTVTSAQKNPTAFYLCASGDRGSGYTFGSGTRLTVV.

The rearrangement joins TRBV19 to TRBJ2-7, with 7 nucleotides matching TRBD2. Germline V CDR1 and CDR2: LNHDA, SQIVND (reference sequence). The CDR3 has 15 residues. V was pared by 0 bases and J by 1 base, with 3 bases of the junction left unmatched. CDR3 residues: CASSIDASGSYEQYF. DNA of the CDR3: TGTGCCAGTAGTATAGACGCTAGCGGATCCTACGAGCAGTACTTC.

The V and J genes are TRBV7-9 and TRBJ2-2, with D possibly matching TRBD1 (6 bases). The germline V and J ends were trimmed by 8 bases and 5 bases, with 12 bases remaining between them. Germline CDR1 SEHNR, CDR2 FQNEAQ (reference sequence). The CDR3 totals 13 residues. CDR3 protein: CASDRGGTGELFF. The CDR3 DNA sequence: TGTGCCAGCGATCGAGGGGGAACCGGGGAGCTGTTTTTT.

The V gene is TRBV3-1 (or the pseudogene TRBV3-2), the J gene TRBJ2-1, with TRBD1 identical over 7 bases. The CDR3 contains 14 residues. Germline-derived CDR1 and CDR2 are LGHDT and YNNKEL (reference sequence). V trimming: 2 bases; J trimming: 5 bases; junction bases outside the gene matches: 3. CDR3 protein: CASSQQQGHNEQFF. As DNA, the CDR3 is TGTGCCAGCAGCCAACAACAGGGGCACAATGAGCAGTTCTTC.

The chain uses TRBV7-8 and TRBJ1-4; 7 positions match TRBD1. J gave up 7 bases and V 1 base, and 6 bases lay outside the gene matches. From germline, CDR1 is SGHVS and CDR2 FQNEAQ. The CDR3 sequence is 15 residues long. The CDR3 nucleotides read TGTGCCAGCAGCTTAGGAGAGGGGGCGGCTGAAAAACTGTTTTTT. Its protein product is CASSLGEGAAEKLFF. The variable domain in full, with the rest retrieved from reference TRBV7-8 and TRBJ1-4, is GAGVSQSPRYKVAKRGQDVALRCDPISGHVSLFWYQQALGQGPEFLTYFQNEAQLDKSGLPSDRFFAERPEGSVSTLKIQRTQQEDSAVYLCASSLGEGAAEKLFFGSGTQLSVL.

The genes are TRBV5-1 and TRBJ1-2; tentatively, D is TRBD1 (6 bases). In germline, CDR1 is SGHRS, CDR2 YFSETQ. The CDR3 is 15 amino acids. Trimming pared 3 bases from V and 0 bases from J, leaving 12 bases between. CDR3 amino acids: CASSSGTTANYGYTF. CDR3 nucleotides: TGCGCCAGCAGCTCTGGGACAACCGCTAACTATGGCTACACCTTC.

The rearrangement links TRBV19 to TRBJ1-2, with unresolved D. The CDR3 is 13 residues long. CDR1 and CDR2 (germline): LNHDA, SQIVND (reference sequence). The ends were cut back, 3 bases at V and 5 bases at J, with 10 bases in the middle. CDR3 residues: CASSMGSFYGYTF. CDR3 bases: TGTGCCAGTAGTATGGGCAGCTTTTATGGCTACACCTTC.